This is a list of T cell receptor beta chains from one sample in a study of T-cell memory formation after mild COVID-19. TCRdb recomputed calls from the 5' RACE reads with MiXCR, one row per CDR3 protein. This table has about 130,000 distinct CDR3 sequences, about 17% appearing once. The material sequenced was PBMCs or a T cell subset sorted from them (not recorded which). The receptors originated from a man between 18 and 29 years old who had mild COVID-19 (a few samples of this study predate the infection). Cell type and time point are not known. Both conserved end residues are part of each CDR3. The D gene is left open where the match is weak. Rows give clone size only sometimes, using once, few, many, or a class for an expanded clone.

cdr3_length: 13
v_call: TRBV5-1
clone_size: many
j_call: TRBJ1-5
d_call: .
cdr3_nt: TGCGCCAGCAGCTTCAACGGGGCCCAGCCCCAGCATTTT
cdr3_aa: CASSFNGAQPQHF

cdr3_length: 13
v_call: TRBV11-2
clone_size: few
j_call: TRBJ1-2
d_call: .
cdr3_nt: TGTGCCAGCAGCCAGAGGGGGGCGCATGGCTACACCTTC
cdr3_aa: CASSQRGAHGYTF

cdr3_length: 14
v_call: TRBV10-3
clone_size: .
j_call: TRBJ1-1
d_call: .
cdr3_nt: TGTGCCACCGGGAGGCAGTTGCGGGACACTGAAGCTTTCTTT
cdr3_aa: CATGRQLRDTEAFF

cdr3_length: 13
v_call: TRBV4-3
clone_size: .
j_call: TRBJ2-1
d_call: .
cdr3_nt: TGCGCCAGCAGCCAAAGCCCCATGGCGGGGCAGTTCTTC
cdr3_aa: CASSQSPMAGQFF

cdr3_length: 15
v_call: TRBV5-1
clone_size: .
j_call: TRBJ1-1
d_call: .
cdr3_nt: TGCGCCAGCAGCTTGCCCCAAAAGGGAGGAACTGAAGCTTTCTTT
cdr3_aa: CASSLPQKGGTEAFF

cdr3_length: 14
v_call: TRBV5-1
clone_size: .
j_call: TRBJ2-7
d_call: .
cdr3_nt: TGCGCCAGCAGCTTGACTGCAGGCTCCTACGAGCAGTACTTC
cdr3_aa: CASSLTAGSYEQYF

cdr3_length: 15
v_call: TRBV9
clone_size: few
j_call: TRBJ2-1
d_call: TRBD2
cdr3_nt: TGTGCCAGCAGCGCAGGGACTAGCGGGGGACATGAGCAGTTCTTC
cdr3_aa: CASSAGTSGGHEQFF

cdr3_length: 14
v_call: TRBV6-5
clone_size: .
j_call: TRBJ1-2
d_call: TRBD1
cdr3_nt: TGTGCCAGCAGTAAGCCGACAGGGAACTATGGCTACACCTTC
cdr3_aa: CASSKPTGNYGYTF

cdr3_length: 17
v_call: TRBV11-2
clone_size: few
j_call: TRBJ2-5
d_call: TRBD2
cdr3_nt: TGTGCCAGCAGCCCCCGTAGCGGGGGGTTCCTCTGGGAGACCCAGTACTTC
cdr3_aa: CASSPRSGGFLWETQYF

cdr3_length: 18
v_call: TRBV4-1
clone_size: many
j_call: TRBJ2-7
d_call: .
cdr3_nt: TGCGCCAGCAGCCAAGATCGGGCCGGGCAGGGTCTTTTGGCCGAGCAGTACTTC
cdr3_aa: CASSQDRAGQGLLAEQYF

cdr3_length: 14
v_call: TRBV12-5
clone_size: .
j_call: TRBJ1-1
d_call: .
cdr3_nt: TGTGCTAGTGGGGCGACAGGCTGGAACACTGAAGCTTTCTTT
cdr3_aa: CASGATGWNTEAFF

cdr3_length: 16
v_call: TRBV5-6
clone_size: .
j_call: TRBJ2-5
d_call: TRBD2
cdr3_nt: TGCGCCAGCAGCTTGAGCGGGACTAGGGCTCAAGAGACCCAGTACTTC
cdr3_aa: CASSLSGTRAQETQYF

cdr3_length: 13
v_call: TRBV27
clone_size: .
j_call: TRBJ2-1
d_call: .
cdr3_nt: TGTGCCAGCAGTTCGATAGGGGTTAATGAGCAGTTCTTC
cdr3_aa: CASSSIGVNEQFF

cdr3_length: 12
v_call: TRBV20-1
clone_size: few
j_call: TRBJ2-4
d_call: .
cdr3_nt: TGCAGTGCTAGAGGGGGGACGAACATTCAGTACTTC
cdr3_aa: CSARGGTNIQYF

cdr3_length: 13
v_call: TRBV7-2
clone_size: few
j_call: TRBJ1-5
d_call: .
cdr3_nt: TGTGCCAGCAGCGGCTCAGCCGATCAGCCCCAGCATTTT
cdr3_aa: CASSGSADQPQHF

cdr3_length: 12
v_call: TRBV5-1
clone_size: few
j_call: TRBJ1-1
d_call: TRBD1
cdr3_nt: TGCGCCAGCAGCGCACAGGGGGCTGAAGCTTTCTTT
cdr3_aa: CASSAQGAEAFF

cdr3_length: 15
v_call: TRBV2
clone_size: few
j_call: TRBJ2-7
d_call: TRBD1
cdr3_nt: TGTGCCAGCAGTGAAGGACAGGGCGGAGTCTACGAGCAGTACTTC
cdr3_aa: CASSEGQGGVYEQYF

cdr3_length: 15
v_call: TRBV7-8
clone_size: .
j_call: TRBJ2-5
d_call: TRBD2
cdr3_nt: TGTGCCAGCAGCCGGACTAGCCTGGCAGGGGAGACCCAGTACTTC
cdr3_aa: CASSRTSLAGETQYF

cdr3_length: 13
v_call: TRBV6-2/TRBV6-3
clone_size: few
j_call: TRBJ2-2
d_call: .
cdr3_nt: TGTGCCAGCAGTCAACGCCTCACCGGGGAGCTGTTTTTT
cdr3_aa: CASSQRLTGELFF

cdr3_length: 12
v_call: TRBV24-1
clone_size: .
j_call: TRBJ1-1
d_call: .
cdr3_nt: TGTGCCACCCTTAGACAGCACACTGAAGCTTTCTTT
cdr3_aa: CATLRQHTEAFF

cdr3_length: 14
v_call: TRBV7-9
clone_size: .
j_call: TRBJ1-3
d_call: .
cdr3_nt: TGTGCCAGCAGCTTATCGCAGAATATTAACACCATATATTTT
cdr3_aa: CASSLSQNINTIYF

cdr3_length: 14
v_call: TRBV5-1
clone_size: few
j_call: TRBJ1-6
d_call: .
cdr3_nt: TGCGCCAGCAGCGAGGACGGGGGATATTCACCCCTCCACTTT
cdr3_aa: CASSEDGGYSPLHF

cdr3_length: 15
v_call: TRBV28
clone_size: .
j_call: TRBJ1-2
d_call: .
cdr3_nt: TGTGCCAGCAGTTTAACCGGGACGGCGATCTATGGCTACACCTTC
cdr3_aa: CASSLTGTAIYGYTF

cdr3_length: 19
v_call: TRBV18
clone_size: .
j_call: TRBJ2-5
d_call: .
cdr3_nt: TGTGCCAGCTCACGAGGGTCCAGCGCGGGGGACAGCAGCAAAGAGACCCAGTACTTC
cdr3_aa: CASSRGSSAGDSSKETQYF

cdr3_length: 14
v_call: TRBV19
clone_size: few
j_call: TRBJ1-3
d_call: .
cdr3_nt: TGTGCCAGTAGCCCGAGGGGGACTGGAAACACCATATATTTT
cdr3_aa: CASSPRGTGNTIYF

cdr3_length: 17
v_call: TRBV4-1
clone_size: .
j_call: TRBJ2-4
d_call: TRBD1
cdr3_nt: TGCGCCAGCAGCCAAGTCGGTAGGGGGCTGGTCAAAAACATTCAGTACTTC
cdr3_aa: CASSQVGRGLVKNIQYF

cdr3_length: 13
v_call: TRBV7-9
clone_size: few
j_call: TRBJ1-2
d_call: .
cdr3_nt: TGTGCCAGCAGCCATCTAGGGGCTGGCGGCTACACCTTC
cdr3_aa: CASSHLGAGGYTF

cdr3_length: 14
v_call: TRBV5-1
clone_size: .
j_call: TRBJ2-3
d_call: .
cdr3_nt: TGCGCCAGCAGCTGGTCTGCGGGGACAGATACGCAGTATTTT
cdr3_aa: CASSWSAGTDTQYF

cdr3_length: 15
v_call: TRBV7-3
clone_size: .
j_call: TRBJ2-3
d_call: TRBD1
cdr3_nt: TGTGCCAGCAGCTCCAGGGGGCAGGGGACAGATACGCAGTATTTT
cdr3_aa: CASSSRGQGTDTQYF

cdr3_length: 18
v_call: TRBV4-2
clone_size: few
j_call: TRBJ2-6
d_call: .
cdr3_nt: TGTGCCAGCAGCCAAGATTTGGAGTGGAGATCTGGGGCCAACGTCCTGACTTTC
cdr3_aa: CASSQDLEWRSGANVLTF

cdr3_length: 16
v_call: TRBV6-2/TRBV6-3
clone_size: many
j_call: TRBJ2-5
d_call: .
cdr3_nt: TGTGCCAGCACCAATGGGCCGGGGGCCGTTAAAGAGACCCAGTACTTC
cdr3_aa: CASTNGPGAVKETQYF

cdr3_length: 16
v_call: TRBV18
clone_size: few
j_call: TRBJ1-3
d_call: .
cdr3_nt: TGTGCCAGCTCCCCCAGCCTCCGAACATCTGGAAACACCATATATTTT
cdr3_aa: CASSPSLRTSGNTIYF

cdr3_length: 14
v_call: TRBV29-1
clone_size: few
j_call: TRBJ1-1
d_call: .
cdr3_nt: TGCAGCGTTGAACGGGGGGGAGTTGGCGCTGAAGCTTTCTTT
cdr3_aa: CSVERGGVGAEAFF

cdr3_length: 15
v_call: TRBV12-3/TRBV12-4
clone_size: .
j_call: TRBJ1-5
d_call: TRBD1
cdr3_nt: TGTGCCAGCAGTTTAGCGACAGGGATGGGGCCGCCCCAGCATTTT
cdr3_aa: CASSLATGMGPPQHF

cdr3_length: 16
v_call: TRBV6-5
clone_size: .
j_call: TRBJ1-6
d_call: .
cdr3_nt: TGTGCCAGCAGTCGGTCCGCGTCGAAGGCGAGTTCACCCCTCCACTTT
cdr3_aa: CASSRSASKASSPLHF

cdr3_length: 14
v_call: TRBV11-2
clone_size: .
j_call: TRBJ1-1
d_call: .
cdr3_nt: TGTGCCAGCAGCTTAGATCGCACAAGCACTGAAGCTTTCTTT
cdr3_aa: CASSLDRTSTEAFF

cdr3_length: 16
v_call: TRBV4-1
clone_size: .
j_call: TRBJ2-3
d_call: TRBD1
cdr3_nt: TGCGCCAGCAGCCAAGAGGGCCAGGGGGTCCCAGATACGCAGTATTTT
cdr3_aa: CASSQEGQGVPDTQYF

cdr3_length: 14
v_call: TRBV7-2
clone_size: .
j_call: TRBJ2-1
d_call: .
cdr3_nt: TGTGCCAGCAGTCTAACCAGGGGATGGAATGAGCAGTTCTTC
cdr3_aa: CASSLTRGWNEQFF

cdr3_length: 11
v_call: TRBV6-5
clone_size: few
j_call: TRBJ1-2
d_call: .
cdr3_nt: TGTGCCTCGGGGGTACTCTATGGCTACACCTTC
cdr3_aa: CASGVLYGYTF

cdr3_length: 14
v_call: TRBV29-1
clone_size: few
j_call: TRBJ2-3
d_call: TRBD1
cdr3_nt: TGCAGCGTTGCGACAGGGGCAAGCACAGATACGCAGTATTTT
cdr3_aa: CSVATGASTDTQYF

cdr3_length: 13
v_call: TRBV12-3/TRBV12-4
clone_size: .
j_call: TRBJ1-5
d_call: .
cdr3_nt: TGTGCCAGCAGCCAGGGACGGGGTCAGCCCCAGCATTTT
cdr3_aa: CASSQGRGQPQHF

cdr3_length: 14
v_call: TRBV20-1
clone_size: .
j_call: TRBJ2-2
d_call: .
cdr3_nt: TGCAGTGCGCCGGGCAGGGCGAACACCGGGGAGCTGTTTTTT
cdr3_aa: CSAPGRANTGELFF

cdr3_length: 13
v_call: TRBV7-2
clone_size: many
j_call: TRBJ2-7
d_call: .
cdr3_nt: TGTGCCAGCACCCCCGGTTCTTCCTACGAGCAGTACTTC
cdr3_aa: CASTPGSSYEQYF

cdr3_length: 13
v_call: TRBV20-1
clone_size: .
j_call: TRBJ2-3
d_call: .
cdr3_nt: TGCAGTGTCCCGACTACTGGCACAGATACGCAGTATTTT
cdr3_aa: CSVPTTGTDTQYF

cdr3_length: 15
v_call: TRBV7-3
clone_size: many
j_call: TRBJ1-1
d_call: .
cdr3_nt: TGTGCCAGCAGCAACTCTGGGTTAAGCCCCACTGAAGCTTTCTTT
cdr3_aa: CASSNSGLSPTEAFF

cdr3_length: 15
v_call: TRBV18
clone_size: few
j_call: TRBJ2-1
d_call: TRBD1
cdr3_nt: TGTGCCAGCTCACAAGGGACAGGGAGCTACAATGAGCAGTTCTTC
cdr3_aa: CASSQGTGSYNEQFF

cdr3_length: 17
v_call: TRBV7-9
clone_size: few
j_call: TRBJ1-6
d_call: TRBD1
cdr3_nt: TGTGCCAGCCAGGTTAAGGGACAGAGCTCCTATAATTCACCCCTCCACTTT
cdr3_aa: CASQVKGQSSYNSPLHF

cdr3_length: 15
v_call: TRBV5-1
clone_size: .
j_call: TRBJ1-2
d_call: TRBD1
cdr3_nt: TGCGCCAGCAGCTTGGAAGGGACAGGGGGCGCCAGCTACACCTTC
cdr3_aa: CASSLEGTGGASYTF

cdr3_length: 13
v_call: TRBV2
clone_size: many
j_call: TRBJ1-5
d_call: .
cdr3_nt: TGTGCCAGCATGACCACAGGGACATCTACCCAGCATTTT
cdr3_aa: CASMTTGTSTQHF

cdr3_length: 15
v_call: TRBV4-3
clone_size: few
j_call: TRBJ1-4
d_call: .
cdr3_nt: TGCGCCAGCAGCCAAGATCTCGGTCAGGGACTGGTGTTGTTTTTT
cdr3_aa: CASSQDLGQGLVLFF

cdr3_length: 14
v_call: TRBV4-1
clone_size: .
j_call: TRBJ1-2
d_call: .
cdr3_nt: TGCGCCAGCAGCCAAGATGCGGATAGCTATGGCTACACCTTC
cdr3_aa: CASSQDADSYGYTF

cdr3_length: 16
v_call: TRBV7-6
clone_size: .
j_call: TRBJ2-3
d_call: .
cdr3_nt: TGTGCCAGCAGCTTAGGGGCGGGGAATTGGAGAGATACGCAGTATTTT
cdr3_aa: CASSLGAGNWRDTQYF

cdr3_length: 17
v_call: TRBV5-1
clone_size: .
j_call: TRBJ2-1
d_call: TRBD2
cdr3_nt: TGCGCCAGCAGCTTCGGGACTAGCGGGGAGACTTGGCGTGAGCAGTTCTTC
cdr3_aa: CASSFGTSGETWREQFF

cdr3_length: 15
v_call: TRBV7-2
clone_size: .
j_call: TRBJ1-3
d_call: .
cdr3_nt: TGTGCCAGCACCCTAGGGCGGGCGCCCGGAAACACCATATATTTT
cdr3_aa: CASTLGRAPGNTIYF

cdr3_length: 14
v_call: TRBV12-3/TRBV12-4
clone_size: .
j_call: TRBJ1-2
d_call: .
cdr3_nt: TGTGCCAGCAGTTTTAATTCAGGTCACTATGGCTACACCTTC
cdr3_aa: CASSFNSGHYGYTF

cdr3_length: 16
v_call: TRBV7-9
clone_size: .
j_call: TRBJ1-5
d_call: .
cdr3_nt: TGTGCCAGCAGCAACGAATTGGCCGACAAGTCTCAGCCCCAGCATTTT
cdr3_aa: CASSNELADKSQPQHF

cdr3_length: 15
v_call: TRBV6-2/TRBV6-3
clone_size: .
j_call: TRBJ2-5
d_call: TRBD2
cdr3_nt: TGTGCCAGCAGTTACTCGGGAGGGTCCCAAGAGACCCAGTACTTC
cdr3_aa: CASSYSGGSQETQYF

cdr3_length: 15
v_call: TRBV19
clone_size: few
j_call: TRBJ2-4
d_call: .
cdr3_nt: TGTGCCAGTAGTATATCGAGGGACTCTCTCGGCATTCAGTACTTC
cdr3_aa: CASSISRDSLGIQYF

cdr3_length: 15
v_call: TRBV28
clone_size: .
j_call: TRBJ1-3
d_call: TRBD1
cdr3_nt: TGTGCCAGCAGTCCGGACAGGGGGCGCGGAAACACCATATATTTT
cdr3_aa: CASSPDRGRGNTIYF

cdr3_length: 15
v_call: TRBV28
clone_size: few
j_call: TRBJ1-1
d_call: .
cdr3_nt: TGTGCCAGCAGTTTATATGGGACACCGAACACTGAAGCTTTCTTT
cdr3_aa: CASSLYGTPNTEAFF